This T cell receptor (beta chain) was found in a study of T cells after yellow fever vaccination (dated by TCRdb to the late 2010s). About the full investigation: The SMART-Seq v4 Ultra Low Input RNA kit was used to prepare libraries from fractions with low cell numbers. Bulk PBMC replicates and cell subsets were isolated from blood drawn at multiple timepoints before and after both primary and secondary immunization. Two healthy male donors, one aged 18 to 30 and one aged 30 to 40 years, made up the cohort. Bulk TCR alpha and beta repertoires were sequenced longitudinally to track T-cell clones before and after primary and booster YFV17D yellow fever vaccination. The investigation overall reported the following: A small share of clonotypes was detected in both CD4 and CD8 compartments, with the overlap likely arising from convergent recombination. The study included only two donors, which limits how far the findings can be generalized. Most clones expanded after primary vaccination (about 95% of CD4 and roughly 90% of CD8) were re-detected after the booster, suggesting that broad memory maintenance occurred. Compared with the primary T-cell response, the secondary T-cell response was weaker but faster, peaking on day 5 rather than day 15. Computational filtering was needed because FACS-sorted repertoires could contain abundant contaminating clonotypes from the bulk population.

Ends trimmed: V by 3 bases, J by 4 bases; bases unmatched to a gene: 9. The CDR3 goes from the cysteine to the phenylalanine over 16 residues. Only CDR3 DNA is held: 48 bases, read in frame from base 1. CDR1 and CDR2, per the germline V gene (reference sequence), are GTSNPN and SVGIG. TCR cDNA was synthesized by 5'RACE template switching, which introduced a universal primer site and unique molecular identifiers. cDNA synthesis was primed from both the TCR alpha and TCR beta constant segments. Library amplification involved two PCR steps, and the second step added sample barcodes and sequencing adapters. Sequencing of libraries was done on Illumina HiSeq 2500 (2x100 bp) or NovaSeq (2x150 bp). Under the source paper's analysis protocol: MIGEC handled demultiplexing of reads and collapsing into UMI consensus sequences, while MiXCR performed V(D)J alignment. Vaccine-responding clonotypes were identified with edgeR using replicate PBMC samples, with FDR below 0.01 and a log2 fold change above 5 up to day 15 being required. Each bulk clonotype received a CD4 or CD8 identity based on whether the sequenced CD4 or CD8 repertoire contained that clonotype at higher abundance. Through fastp at Q25 and MiXCR, TCRdb rebuilt clones from the public reads, retaining in-frame beta chains. Merged by CDR3 protein, the rows form single entries marked with the most common genes and DNA. In this record, the V and J calls reflect TCRdb's handling and not the investigators' own analysis. This sample lists about 550,000 distinct CDR3 sequences; 19% were detected once. Jointly, the top ten make up 14% of the sample.

The treatment or condition label for this specimen denotes: live attenuated yellow fever vaccine strain. At every blood-draw timepoint, two biological replicates of bulk PBMCs were collected. PBMCs were isolated from peripheral blood using a standard Ficoll-Paque protocol. TriZol was used to extract RNA from bulk PBMCs, from CD4 and CD8 fractions, and from dextramer-positive and dextramer-negative fractions. Comment on this clonotype: Its target antigen remains unknown. Qualities for individual bases were not recorded, and no much larger clone is one base off.

Material: PBMCs, obtained 15 days after the yellow fever booster vaccination. This TCR was sampled from a man aged 25-40 years who received the YFV17D yellow fever vaccine. The receptor chain draws on TRBV30 and TRBJ2-3, with 11 central nucleotides matching TRBD2. The encoded CDR3 is CAWSLVSGRASDTQYF. Read as DNA, the sequence is TGTGCCTGGAGCTTGGTTAGCGGGAGGGCCTCAGATACGCAGTATTTT. Beyond the CDR3, the reference TRBV30 and TRBJ2-3 genes provide the residues; the full variable domain reads: SQTIHQWPATLVQPVGSPLSLECTVEGTSNPNLYWYRQAAGRGLQLLFYSVGIGQISSEVPQNLSASRPQDRQFILSSKKLLLSDSGFYLCAWSLVSGRASDTQYFGPGTRLTVL.